This TCR beta chain derives from a study of T cell clonotyping in hematopoietic cell transplantation. Overall study findings and caveats: Pathologically expanded recipient clonotypes increased progressively from day 30 to day 180 as diversity fell. Without cell sorting, CD4 versus CD8 contributions remain unresolved. Graft donor and pretransplant recipient Inverse Simpson Index values predicted broader posttransplant TCR diversity.

Germline assignment: CDR1 SEHNR and CDR2 FQNEAQ (reference sequence). The ends were cut back, 2 bases at V and 8 bases at J, with 7 bases in the middle. The CDR3 is 12 amino acids. The time point here: recipient sample about 28 days before transplant, after cytoreduction. This table comes from immunoSEQ multiplex PCR, and its TCRdb copy is limited to in-frame clones, with some not included. The table includes some 36,000 clones, around 95% detected once. Concerning this clone: No antigen is known for it.

Specimen: peripheral blood mononuclear cells, collected before stem cell transplant. The receptor was derived from a man aged 40-50 years with chronic myeloid leukemia. Some clones in this sample may be carry-over from other donors' samples. This chain connects TRBV7-9 to TRBJ2-1; D is ambiguous. CDR3 residues: CASSLSVYEQFF. The CDR3 coding sequence is TGTGCCAGCAGCTTATCGGTCTATGAGCAGTTCTTC.